Below, one T cell receptor (beta chain) is given with its context. The V segment lost 3 bases and the J segment 7 bases; nucleotides outside the gene matches: 11. The germline V gene has CDR1 LGHNA and CDR2 YNFKEQ. The CDR3 has 16 amino acids. Produced via immunoSEQ multiplex PCR; TCRdb's table is partial and in-frame only. The sample contains over 250,000 clones, roughly 87% of which appear only once. The data originate from a study of blood T cell repertoires in COVID-19. Across the study: PBMCs, B-cell-depleted T cells, or T cells provided the cDNA or gDNA that made up the material.

This sequence was found in a woman in her late teens or twenties who had recovered from COVID-19. The chain combines TRBV4-2 with TRBJ2-2; 7 nucleotides line up with TRBD1. Sequenced sample: PBMCs or T cells enriched from blood (not recorded which). The CDR3 nucleotides are TGTGCCAGCAGCCAGGAGACTCCCGGGACAGTCGGGGAGCTGTTTTTT. It translates to CASSQETPGTVGELFF.